This T cell receptor beta chain was profiled in a study of blood T cells in healthy people across ages. Germline trimming cut 4 bases from V and 3 bases from J; bases unmatched to any gene: 6. This CDR3 comprises 16 residues. CDR1 is SGHDT and CDR2 is YYEEEE in the germline V gene. PCR was performed a second time for about 7 to 11 cycles using a sample-barcoded 5' primer and a J-beta primer mix. MiXCR, run by TCRdb on the 5' RACE reads, gives a single entry per CDR3 protein. The top ten clones hold more than 6% of a sample with about 1.4 million distinct CDR3 sequences, almost 60% of them seen once. J is TRBJ1-5 and V is TRBV5-6, with 11 bases matching TRBD1. Sequenced sample: blood. The origin of this receptor is a young man in good health. The CDR3 nucleotides read TGTGCCAGCAGCGTCTGGACAGGGGGCTTCAATCAGCCCCAGCATTTT. Amino acids: CASSVWTGGFNQPQHF.